A single sample gave rise to the 27 T cell receptor beta chains below, sequenced in a study of blood T cell repertoires in COVID-19. Some clones are missing from TCRdb's copy, which holds only in-frame ones; the method was immunoSEQ multiplex PCR. The sample contains 250,000 to 300,000 clones, 80% to 90% of which appear only once. The sequencing input was peripheral blood. All receptors come from a woman in her twenties or thirties with COVID-19, enrolled during active disease.

The rearrangement joins TRBV7-2 to TRBJ2-2; D unclear. Trimming pared 6 bases from V and 4 bases from J, leaving 6 bases between. The V gene's germline CDR1 is SGHTA and CDR2 FQGNSA. This CDR3 is built from 12 residues. The CDR3, as DNA: TGTGCCAGCAGTTGGAGCACCGGGGAGCTGTTTTTT. It is translated as CASSWSTGELFF.

The chain recombines TRBV6-4 with TRBJ2-7; no reliable D call. Germline assignment: CDR1 MRHNA and CDR2 SNTAGT. The CDR3 is 14 amino acids. Trimming removed 7 bases at V and 0 bases at J, with 13 bases between. CDR3 sequence reads: CASKDPQNSYEQYF. The CDR3 DNA follows: TGTGCCAGCAAAGATCCACAGAACTCCTACGAGCAGTACTTC.

V usage is TRBV21-1 and J usage is TRBJ1-2; TRBD1 was called by the table and not checked on the DNA. TRBV21-1 constitutes a pseudogene. The CDR3 loop spans 12 amino acids. The CDR3 bases are TGTGCCAGCAGCAAAGAAAGTCAGGGCTACACCTTC. Translation: CASSKESQGYTF.

The chain has TRBV6-5 and TRBJ2-1; D gene uncertain. Trimming took 0 bases from V and 6 from J, leaving 9 bases between them. This CDR3 spans 14 amino acids. CDR1 MNHEY and CDR2 SVGAGI come from the germline V gene. The DNA for the CDR3 is TGTGCCAGCAGTTACTCGATAGTTGGCAATGAGCAGTTCTTC. Translating it yields CASSYSIVGNEQFF.

On this clone: One junction end disagrees with the germline gene, perhaps due to a read error. This chain uses TRBV19 with TRBJ2-2; 10 nucleotides agree with TRBD2. Germline V lookup: CDR1 LNHDA, CDR2 SQIVND (reference sequence). This CDR3 spans 16 amino acids. The CDR3 reads CASSIFSGGNAGELFF. CDR3 DNA sequence: TGTGCCAGTAGTATATTTAGCGGGGGGAACGCCGGGGAGCTGTTTTTT.

The rearrangement joins TRBV30 to TRBJ1-1; possible D gene TRBD1, 5 bases. The CDR3 extends over 12 amino acids. From germline, CDR1 is GTSNPN and CDR2 SVGIG (reference sequence). The V gene lost 2 bases and the J gene lost 13 bases, with 17 bases spanning the gap. CDR3 DNA sequence: TGTGCCTGGAGTACTTCCCCGGGGGAATGTTTCTTT. It translates to CAWSTSPGECFF.

This chain links TRBV7-8 with TRBJ2-2; 9 nucleotides agree with TRBD1. V dropped 5 bases and J dropped 7; count of bases not matched to a gene: 5. The CDR3 runs 14 residues. Germline V gene lookup returns CDR1 SGHVS and CDR2 FQNEAQ. CDR3 sequence: CASSHRGPSGELFF. The CDR3, as DNA: TGTGCCAGCAGCCACAGGGGGCCGAGCGGGGAGCTGTTTTTT. The variable domain in full, completed from reference TRBV7-8 and TRBJ2-2, reads GAGVSQSPRYKVAKRGQDVALRCDPISGHVSLFWYQQALGQGPEFLTYFQNEAQLDKSGLPSDRFFAERPEGSVSTLKIQRTQQEDSAVYLCASSHRGPSGELFFGEGSRLTVL.

This chain uses TRBV11-1 with TRBJ2-7, with TRBD1 identical over 8 bases. The germline V gene encodes CDR1 SGHAT and CDR2 FQDESV (reference sequence). V gave up 7 bases and J gave up 3 bases; unmatched junction bases: 14. The CDR3 has 16 amino acids. DNA of the CDR3: TGTGCCAGCAAAGGACAGGGTTCGGATGACGTCTACGAGCAGTACTTC. Its protein is CASKGQGSDDVYEQYF.

V usage is TRBV19 and J usage is TRBJ1-1; tentative D call: TRBD1 (5 bases). This CDR3 has 14 residues. V lost 8 bases to trimming and J lost 9 bases, with 22 bases between them. The germline V gene has CDR1 LNHDA and CDR2 SQIVND (reference sequence). CDR3 DNA: TGTGCCAGTCGTCCAAGTGGGAAGGCAGGGAAAGCTTTCTTT. Its protein product is CASRPSGKAGKAFF.

This chain joins TRBV24-1 and TRBJ2-3; tentative D call: TRBD2 (6 bases). V was pared by 4 bases and J by 0 bases, with 22 bases between. The CDR3 loop spans 19 amino acids. The germline V gene has CDR1 KGHDR and CDR2 SFDVKD. The CDR3 nucleotides read TGTGCCACCAGTGACTCCCCGTATGAACCGGGAGCTAGCACAGATACGCAGTATTTT. This translates into CATSDSPYEPGASTDTQYF.

The V and J genes are TRBV4-1 and TRBJ1-4, with D possibly matching TRBD1 (6 bases). V was shortened by 1 base and J by 5 bases, with 11 bases between the two germline ends. Germline loops: CDR1 MGHRA, CDR2 YSYEKL. The CDR3 has 15 residues. The chain's CDR3 is CASSQVGALNEKLFF. The CDR3 nucleotides read TGCGCCAGCAGCCAAGTGGGGGCATTAAATGAAAAACTGTTTTTT.

The chain uses TRBV5-1 and TRBJ2-3; 12 positions agree with TRBD2. The J segment lost 3 bases and the V segment lost 0 bases, leaving 2 bases of the junction unmatched. Germline CDR1 reads SGHRS; CDR2 reads YFSETQ. The CDR3 totals 16 residues. The CDR3, as DNA: TGCGCCAGCAGCTTGGTCCTAGCGGGGGGGACAGATACGCAGTATTTT. It codes for CASSLVLAGGTDTQYF.

This chain joins TRBV5-5 and TRBJ2-2; the D is unclear. The germline V gene has CDR1 SGHKS and CDR2 YYEKEE (reference sequence). CDR3 length equals 13 residues. V was clipped by 0 bases and J by 5 bases, with 5 bases between them. The CDR3 reads CASSLGATGELFF. The CDR3 region has the DNA TGTGCCAGCAGCTTGGGGGCGACCGGGGAGCTGTTTTTT.

This clone was counted a single time. This rearrangement joins TRBV28 to TRBJ1-2; perhaps TRBD1 as D (5 bases). CDR1 is MDHEN and CDR2 is SYDVKM in the germline V gene. V dropped 4 bases and J dropped 1 base, with 19 bases sitting between them. The length of the CDR3 is 17 residues. The CDR3: CASSSPRSRAFNYGYTF. CDR3 coding DNA: TGTGCCAGCAGTTCCCCTCGGTCCAGGGCATTTAACTATGGCTACACCTTC.

J is TRBJ2-1 and V is TRBV19, with TRBD1 as a possible D gene (5 bases). The germline V and J ends were trimmed by 1 base and 9 bases, with 10 bases remaining between them. This CDR3 has 13 residues. Germline V gene sequence: CDR1 LNHDA, CDR2 SQIVND (reference sequence). CDR3 in amino acids: CASSIVHRREQFF. In nucleotides, the CDR3 is TGTGCCAGTAGTATAGTTCACAGGCGTGAGCAGTTCTTC.

The chain is built from TRBV27 and TRBJ2-7; TRBD1 agrees at 9 bases. This CDR3 has 14 residues. V gave up 5 bases and J gave up 5 bases; unmatched junction bases: 7. Germline CDR1 is MNHEY and CDR2 is SMNVEV (reference sequence). CDR3 sequence reads: CASSPWTGANEQYF. Here the CDR3 DNA reads TGTGCCAGCAGTCCATGGACAGGGGCGAACGAGCAGTACTTC.

The V call is TRBV27, the J call TRBJ2-1; 8 bases line up with TRBD2. This CDR3 region has 16 residues. Germline lookup yields CDR1 MNHEY and CDR2 SMNVEV (reference sequence). After removal of 5 bases from V and 4 bases from J, the junction contained 10 bases not matched to a gene. The CDR3: CASSVRGPGGYNEQFF. CDR3 coding DNA: TGTGCCAGCAGTGTCCGCGGTCCGGGGGGGTACAATGAGCAGTTCTTC.

This clone was seen only once. The rearrangement links TRBV5-1 to TRBJ1-2; TRBD1 is a possible D gene (5 bases). Germline assignment: CDR1 SGHRS and CDR2 YFSETQ. Between the trimmed V and J ends, which lost 6 bases and 1 base, there was a span of 10 bases. The CDR3 length is 13 residues. CDR3 amino acids: CASTFGGNYGYTF. The CDR3 DNA reads as TGCGCCAGCACCTTCGGGGGTAACTATGGCTACACCTTC.

V and J are TRBV6-1 and TRBJ1-5; D ambiguous. The germline gives CDR1 MNHNS, CDR2 SASEGT. This CDR3 spans 17 amino acids. The V gene lost 2 bases and the J gene lost 0 bases, with 14 bases spanning the gap. CDR3 sequence reads: CASSETVLFVSNQPQHF. The CDR3 DNA reads TGTGCCAGCAGTGAAACAGTCCTATTCGTTAGCAATCAGCCCCAGCATTTT.

V usage is TRBV2 and J usage is TRBJ1-5; D remains unclear. From germline, CDR1 is SNHLY and CDR2 FYNNEI. This CDR3 has 15 residues. V shed 2 bases and J shed 5 bases, with 13 bases lying between them. CDR3 nucleotides: TGTGCCAGCAGTGAAAACCGGGAGGCCTATCAGCCCCAGCATTTT. This codes for CASSENREAYQPQHF.

The V call is TRBV21-1, the J call TRBJ2-5; TRBD2 was called by the table and not checked on the DNA. TRBV21-1 counts as a pseudogene. The CDR3 is 15 residues long. This CDR3 reads CASSFSGVLIETQYF. The CDR3 DNA reads TGTGCCAGCAGCTTCTCCGGGGTGCTCATAGAGACCCAGTACTTC.

The chain uses TRBV27 and TRBJ1-6; D is possibly TRBD1 (6 bases). Deletions cut 5 bases from V and 10 bases from J, with 18 bases between. This CDR3 region has 15 residues. The germline gives CDR1 MNHEY, CDR2 SMNVEV (reference sequence). DNA of the CDR3: TGTGCCAGCAGTCCCTACCGGGACATTGCCTCACCCCTCCACTTT. Translated: CASSPYRDIASPLHF.

The V and J genes are TRBV4-1 and TRBJ2-7; a weak D match, TRBD1 (5 bases). Germline CDR1 reads MGHRA; CDR2 reads YSYEKL. V was trimmed by 4 bases and J by 5 bases, leaving 18 bases between them. This CDR3 region has 15 residues. CDR3 sequence: CASSLGAVSLNEQYF. DNA for the CDR3: TGCGCCAGCAGCCTTGGGGCGGTCTCCTTAAACGAGCAGTACTTC.

V usage is TRBV5-4 and J usage is TRBJ2-7, with D possibly TRBD1 on 5 matching bases. Trimming removed 1 base at V and 1 base at J, with 9 bases between. CDR3 length: 14 amino acids. The germline V gene has CDR1 SGHNT and CDR2 YYREEE (reference sequence). The CDR3 DNA follows: TGTGCCAGCAGCTTGTTTACAGGATCCTACGAGCAGTACTTC. This codes for CASSLFTGSYEQYF.

This clone has a handful of counts. This chain uses TRBV5-1 with TRBJ1-1; TRBD1 matches at 7 bases. The length of the CDR3 is 14 residues. The germline gives CDR1 SGHRS, CDR2 YFSETQ. V shed 4 bases and J 4 bases; nucleotides not matched to a gene: 7. This CDR3 reads CASSLSGDSTEAFF. Here the CDR3 DNA reads TGCGCCAGCAGCCTCTCTGGGGACAGCACTGAAGCTTTCTTT. The whole variable domain, remainder taken from reference TRBV5-1 and TRBJ1-1, is KAGVTQTPRYLIKTRGQQVTLSCSPISGHRSVSWYQQTPGQGLQFLFEYFSETQRNKGNFPGRFSGRQFSNSRSEMNVSTLELGDSALYLCASSLSGDSTEAFFGQGTRLTVV.

The J gene is TRBJ2-3, the V gene TRBV7-8, with 11 bases that match TRBD2. Unmatched junction bases numbered 4, after V lost 3 bases and J lost 2 bases. CDR3 length: 16 residues. Germline-derived CDR1 and CDR2 are SGHVS and FQNEAQ. The CDR3, as DNA: TGTGCCAGCAGCTTGACTAGCGGGGTTCCCACAGATACGCAGTATTTT. Translation: CASSLTSGVPTDTQYF.

This clone was seen a few times. The chain combines TRBV19 with TRBJ2-5; perhaps TRBD2 as D (7 bases). This CDR3 contains 14 residues. V gave up 3 bases and J gave up 7 bases, with 15 bases separating them. From germline, CDR1 is LNHDA and CDR2 SQIVND (reference sequence). The CDR3 sequence: CASSISGGPGTQYF. The DNA for the CDR3 is TGTGCCAGTAGTATCTCGGGGGGCCCGGGGACCCAGTACTTC.